This is a list of T cell receptor beta chains from one sample in a study of OX40 agonist ivuxolimab in advanced cancers. Produced via immunoSEQ multiplex PCR; TCRdb's table is partial and in-frame only. This table has about 20,000 clones, more than 75% appearing once. The source material was CD4+ or CD8+ T cells sorted from blood, sampled in a trial of the OX40 agonist ivuxolimab. All receptors derive from an adult with an advanced solid tumor such as melanoma, head and neck, liver or kidney cancer. Each CDR3 is given with its conserved first and last residue. The order of the fields is J gene, V gene, clone size, D gene, CDR3 length, CDR3 protein, CDR3 DNA. D genes are given only for firm matches. Clone sizes are given selectively: once, few, many, or a class where the clone is expanded.

J gene: TRBJ2-7
V gene: TRBV6-6
clone size: NA
D gene: TRBD1
CDR3 length: 15
CDR3 protein: CASSYLVGQPYEQYF
CDR3 DNA: TGTGCCAGCAGTTACTTAGTGGGACAGCCCTACGAGCAGTACTTC

J gene: TRBJ1-5
V gene: TRBV10-2
clone size: NA
D gene: TRBD1
CDR3 length: 16
CDR3 protein: CASSAPDRWENQPQHF
CDR3 DNA: TGCGCCAGCAGTGCACCGGACAGGTGGGAAAATCAGCCCCAGCATTTT

J gene: TRBJ2-1
V gene: TRBV5-1
clone size: NA
D gene: TRBD2
CDR3 length: 16
CDR3 protein: CASGPFSSGGYNEQFF
CDR3 DNA: TGCGCCAGCGGTCCCTTCTCTAGCGGGGGATACAATGAGCAGTTCTTC

J gene: TRBJ1-2
V gene: TRBV6-5
clone size: NA
D gene: NA
CDR3 length: 13
CDR3 protein: CASSYGGTYGYTF
CDR3 DNA: TGTGCCAGCAGTTACGGAGGGACCTATGGCTACACCTTC

J gene: TRBJ1-1
V gene: TRBV9
clone size: NA
D gene: NA
CDR3 length: 17
CDR3 protein: CASSVADALRGPTEAFF
CDR3 DNA: TGTGCCAGCAGCGTAGCAGATGCTCTCAGGGGTCCCACTGAAGCTTTCTTT

J gene: TRBJ2-1
V gene: TRBV7-8
clone size: NA
D gene: NA
CDR3 length: 16
CDR3 protein: CASSPSGTPSRNEQFF
CDR3 DNA: TGTGCCAGCAGCCCCTCCGGGACCCCCAGCAGGAATGAGCAGTTCTTC

J gene: TRBJ2-7
V gene: TRBV27
clone size: once
D gene: TRBD2
CDR3 length: 14
CDR3 protein: CASRYGGERYEQYF
CDR3 DNA: TGTGCCAGCAGGTATGGGGGGGAACGTTACGAGCAGTACTTC

J gene: TRBJ2-3
V gene: TRBV19
clone size: NA
D gene: TRBD2
CDR3 length: 15
CDR3 protein: CASMSLAGATDTQYF
CDR3 DNA: TGTGCCAGTATGTCGTTAGCGGGGGCCACAGATACGCAGTATTTT

J gene: TRBJ2-7
V gene: TRBV10-3
clone size: NA
D gene: TRBD1
CDR3 length: 16
CDR3 protein: CAISGDSGQASYEQYF
CDR3 DNA: TGTGCCATCAGTGGGGACAGTGGACAAGCATCCTACGAGCAGTACTTC

J gene: TRBJ2-7
V gene: TRBV2
clone size: once
D gene: NA
CDR3 length: 15
CDR3 protein: CASSERGAGSYEQYF
CDR3 DNA: TGTGCCAGCAGTGAGCGCGGGGCCGGCTCCTACGAGCAGTACTTC

J gene: TRBJ1-5
V gene: TRBV27
clone size: NA
D gene: NA
CDR3 length: 14
CDR3 protein: CASRLGGSNQPQHF
CDR3 DNA: TGTGCCAGCAGGCTTGGCGGGAGCAATCAGCCCCAGCATTTT

J gene: TRBJ1-2
V gene: TRBV4-1
clone size: once
D gene: TRBD1
CDR3 length: 17
CDR3 protein: CASSPRGTDLSNYGYTF
CDR3 DNA: TGCGCCAGCAGCCCACGAGGGACAGATCTTTCAAACTATGGCTACACCTTC

J gene: TRBJ2-3
V gene: TRBV27
clone size: NA
D gene: NA
CDR3 length: 13
CDR3 protein: CASSWGSTDTQYF
CDR3 DNA: TGTGCCAGCAGTTGGGGGAGCACAGATACGCAGTATTTT

J gene: TRBJ2-3
V gene: TRBV27
clone size: NA
D gene: NA
CDR3 length: 16
CDR3 protein: CASSPIVWERTDTQYF
CDR3 DNA: TGTGCCAGCAGTCCCATCGTCTGGGAGCGCACAGATACGCAGTATTTT

J gene: TRBJ1-3
V gene: TRBV27
clone size: once
D gene: NA
CDR3 length: 15
CDR3 protein: CASSLSGSSGNTIYF
CDR3 DNA: TGTGCCAGCAGTTTAAGCGGGTCCTCTGGAAACACCATATATTTT

J gene: TRBJ2-7
V gene: TRBV7-8
clone size: NA
D gene: NA
CDR3 length: 14
CDR3 protein: CASSFRTSSYEQYF
CDR3 DNA: TGTGCCAGCAGCTTCCGGACGTCTTCCTACGAGCAGTACTTC

J gene: TRBJ2-3
V gene: TRBV11-2
clone size: NA
D gene: NA
CDR3 length: 15
CDR3 protein: CASSLGGGGTDTQYF
CDR3 DNA: TGTGCCAGCAGCTTAGGAGGGGGAGGGACAGATACGCAGTATTTT

J gene: TRBJ2-5
V gene: TRBV12-5
clone size: NA
D gene: NA
CDR3 length: 15
CDR3 protein: CASGLGFDIQETQYF
CDR3 DNA: TGTGCTAGTGGTTTGGGGTTCGACATACAAGAGACCCAGTACTTC

J gene: TRBJ1-5
V gene: TRBV28
clone size: NA
D gene: NA
CDR3 length: 15
CDR3 protein: CASSQDKFSNQPQHF
CDR3 DNA: TGTGCCAGCAGCCAAGACAAGTTTAGCAATCAGCCCCAGCATTTT

J gene: TRBJ2-1
V gene: TRBV7-9
clone size: NA
D gene: NA
CDR3 length: 16
CDR3 protein: CASSLEGTPNMVEQFF
CDR3 DNA: TGTGCCAGCAGCTTAGAGGGGACACCGAATATGGTTGAGCAGTTCTTC

J gene: TRBJ2-2
V gene: TRBV28
clone size: NA
D gene: TRBD2
CDR3 length: 15
CDR3 protein: CASTLSGGGSGELFF
CDR3 DNA: TGTGCCAGCACCCTTAGCGGGGGGGGCTCCGGGGAGCTGTTTTTT

J gene: TRBJ2-1
V gene: TRBV27
clone size: once
D gene: NA
CDR3 length: 18
CDR3 protein: CASSLMFGGESSYNEQFF
CDR3 DNA: TGTGCCAGCAGTTTAATGTTTGGCGGGGAGAGCTCCTACAATGAGCAGTTCTTC

J gene: TRBJ2-7
V gene: TRBV5-1
clone size: NA
D gene: NA
CDR3 length: 16
CDR3 protein: CASSLEGPLIRNEQYF
CDR3 DNA: TGCGCCAGCAGCTTGGAGGGACCTCTGATAAGAAACGAGCAGTACTTC

J gene: TRBJ2-5
V gene: TRBV13
clone size: NA
D gene: NA
CDR3 length: 14
CDR3 protein: CASTEGGSQETQYF
CDR3 DNA: TGTGCCAGCACCGAAGGGGGATCCCAAGAGACCCAGTACTTC

J gene: TRBJ2-7
V gene: TRBV11-2
clone size: NA
D gene: TRBD1
CDR3 length: 17
CDR3 protein: CASKGQGVSTSGYEQYF
CDR3 DNA: TGTGCCAGCAAAGGGCAGGGGGTTTCTACCAGTGGGTACGAGCAGTACTTC

J gene: TRBJ2-2
V gene: TRBV2
clone size: NA
D gene: NA
CDR3 length: 15
CDR3 protein: CASSASPAGAGELFF
CDR3 DNA: TGTGCCAGCAGTGCAAGCCCAGCCGGGGCCGGGGAGCTGTTTTTT

J gene: TRBJ2-3
V gene: TRBV7-2
clone size: once
D gene: TRBD2
CDR3 length: 16
CDR3 protein: CASSLELSGGGNTQYF
CDR3 DNA: TGTGCCAGCAGCTTAGAGCTGTCGGGGGGGGGAAATACGCAGTATTTT

J gene: TRBJ1-3
V gene: TRBV4-2
clone size: NA
D gene: TRBD1
CDR3 length: 16
CDR3 protein: CASSQNRGDSGNTIYF
CDR3 DNA: TGTGCCAGCAGCCAGAACAGGGGCGACTCTGGAAACACCATATATTTT

J gene: TRBJ1-5
V gene: TRBV4-1
clone size: NA
D gene: NA
CDR3 length: 15
CDR3 protein: CASSQEGGGGQPQHF
CDR3 DNA: TGCGCCAGCAGCCAAGAGGGGGGTGGGGGGCAGCCCCAGCATTTT

J gene: TRBJ1-1
V gene: TRBV29-1
clone size: NA
D gene: NA
CDR3 length: 13
CDR3 protein: CSVGGKLVPEAFF
CDR3 DNA: TGCAGCGTTGGAGGGAAACTCGTCCCTGAAGCTTTCTTT

J gene: TRBJ1-1
V gene: TRBV28
clone size: once
D gene: NA
CDR3 length: 13
CDR3 protein: CASSLGWGPEAFF
CDR3 DNA: TGTGCCAGCAGTTTGGGGTGGGGGCCTGAAGCTTTCTTT

J gene: TRBJ2-7
V gene: TRBV6-1
clone size: NA
D gene: NA
CDR3 length: 13
CDR3 protein: CASSEALSREQYF
CDR3 DNA: TGTGCCAGCAGTGAAGCGCTTAGCAGAGAGCAGTACTTC

J gene: TRBJ1-2
V gene: TRBV5-4
clone size: NA
D gene: NA
CDR3 length: 11
CDR3 protein: CASSANYGYTF
CDR3 DNA: TGTGCCAGCAGCGCGAACTATGGCTACACCTTC

J gene: TRBJ2-7
V gene: TRBV18
clone size: NA
D gene: NA
CDR3 length: 14
CDR3 protein: CASSPDQGPYEQYF
CDR3 DNA: TGTGCCAGCTCACCAGACCAGGGTCCCTACGAGCAGTACTTC

J gene: TRBJ2-7
V gene: TRBV16
clone size: NA
D gene: NA
CDR3 length: 16
CDR3 protein: CASSQPGWSHSYEQYF
CDR3 DNA: TGTGCCAGCAGCCAACCTGGTTGGTCGCACTCCTACGAGCAGTACTTC

J gene: TRBJ2-3
V gene: TRBV5-4
clone size: NA
D gene: NA
CDR3 length: 12
CDR3 protein: CASSLYTDTQYF
CDR3 DNA: TGTGCCAGCAGCCTGTACACAGATACGCAGTATTTT

J gene: TRBJ2-7
V gene: TRBV11-3
clone size: NA
D gene: TRBD1
CDR3 length: 14
CDR3 protein: CASSEGTGFYEQYF
CDR3 DNA: TGTGCCAGCAGCGAGGGGACAGGGTTCTACGAGCAGTACTTC

J gene: TRBJ1-6
V gene: TRBV7-6
clone size: NA
D gene: TRBD1
CDR3 length: 16
CDR3 protein: CASSLKTGTGNSPLHF
CDR3 DNA: TGTGCCAGCAGCTTGAAAACCGGGACAGGGAATTCACCCCTCCACTTT

J gene: TRBJ1-2
V gene: TRBV27
clone size: NA
D gene: NA
CDR3 length: 15
CDR3 protein: CASSPWTGPSYGYTF
CDR3 DNA: TGTGCCAGCAGTCCCTGGACGGGGCCCTCATATGGCTACACCTTC

J gene: TRBJ2-3
V gene: TRBV13
clone size: NA
D gene: NA
CDR3 length: 11
CDR3 protein: CASSWADTQYF
CDR3 DNA: TGTGCCAGCAGCTGGGCAGATACGCAGTATTTT

J gene: TRBJ1-1
V gene: TRBV6-5
clone size: NA
D gene: NA
CDR3 length: 13
CDR3 protein: CASCPTGNTEAFF
CDR3 DNA: TGTGCCAGCTGTCCCACAGGGAACACTGAAGCTTTCTTT

J gene: TRBJ2-7
V gene: TRBV6-1
clone size: NA
D gene: NA
CDR3 length: 14
CDR3 protein: CASSEGRGSYEQYF
CDR3 DNA: TGTGCCAGCAGTGAAGGCAGGGGCTCCTACGAGCAGTACTTC

J gene: TRBJ2-7
V gene: TRBV11-1
clone size: once
D gene: NA
CDR3 length: 14
CDR3 protein: CASSLAGRSGEQYF
CDR3 DNA: TGTGCCAGCAGCTTAGCGGGCCGCTCCGGCGAGCAGTACTTC

J gene: TRBJ1-4
V gene: TRBV7-9
clone size: once
D gene: TRBD1
CDR3 length: 15
CDR3 protein: CASTGQGRGNEKLFF
CDR3 DNA: TGTGCCAGCACCGGACAGGGACGGGGTAATGAAAAACTGTTTTTT

J gene: TRBJ2-3
V gene: TRBV27
clone size: NA
D gene: NA
CDR3 length: 16
CDR3 protein: CASSLRQLASTDTQYF
CDR3 DNA: TGTGCCAGCAGCCTAAGACAGCTTGCTAGCACAGATACGCAGTATTTT

J gene: TRBJ2-7
V gene: TRBV29-1
clone size: NA
D gene: NA
CDR3 length: 12
CDR3 protein: CSVAEQGREQYF
CDR3 DNA: TGCAGCGTTGCCGAACAGGGGAGGGAGCAGTACTTC

J gene: TRBJ2-3
V gene: TRBV7-9
clone size: NA
D gene: TRBD1
CDR3 length: 16
CDR3 protein: CASSLDDRGSTDTQYF
CDR3 DNA: TGTGCCAGCAGCTTAGACGACAGGGGCTCCACAGATACGCAGTATTTT

J gene: TRBJ1-1
V gene: TRBV27
clone size: NA
D gene: NA
CDR3 length: 14
CDR3 protein: CASTFAGMNTEAFF
CDR3 DNA: TGTGCCAGCACCTTCGCAGGGATGAACACTGAAGCTTTCTTT